This TCR beta chain stems from a study of cytomegalovirus exposure and HLA in healthy donors. Method: immunoSEQ multiplex PCR; TCRdb's copy keeps in-frame clones and lacks some. The sample has fewer than 350,000 clones; around 87% are singletons. Germline values: CDR1 WNHNN, CDR2 SYGVQD (reference sequence). The CDR3 sequence is 14 residues long. V was clipped by 0 bases and J by 0 bases, with 5 bases between them. Source material: PBMCs. This TCR was sampled from a woman under 30 in good health and CMV-seronegative. The V and J genes are TRBV10-1 and TRBJ1-1; D is unresolved. The CDR3 bases are TGCGCCAGCAGTGAGTCTTGGCTGAACACTGAAGCTTTCTTT. It encodes CASSESWLNTEAFF.